The 12 T cell receptor beta chains reported below all come from one sample, sequenced in a study of early T cells in non-severe SARS-CoV-2 infection. Using its own MiXCR run on the 5' RACE reads, TCRdb lists one record per CDR3 protein. This sample carries some 97,000 distinct CDR3 sequences, approximately 9.9% of them seen once, and the ten largest clones take 4.7%. Material: whole blood, obtained at baseline. All receptors derive from an adult who was a healthcare worker with PCR-confirmed SARS-CoV-2 infection or an uninfected control (not recorded which).

V and J are TRBV5-8 and TRBJ1-2; a weak D match, TRBD1 (5 bases). V lost 4 bases, J lost 4 bases, and 11 bases lay in between. The CDR3 extends over 13 amino acids. Germline CDR1 and CDR2: SGHTS and YDEGEE. CDR3 in amino acids: CASSPTALYGYTF. Here the CDR3 DNA reads TGTGCCAGCAGCCCGACAGCGCTCTATGGCTACACCTTC. Supplemented by reference TRBV5-8 and TRBJ1-2, the full variable domain reads EAGVTQSPTHLIKTRGQQATLRCSPISGHTSVYWYQQALGLGLQFLLWYDEGEERNRGNFPPRFSGRQFPNYSSELNVNALELEDSALYLCASSPTALYGYTFGSGTRLTVV.

This clonotype has a handful of counts. The J gene is TRBJ1-1, the V gene TRBV7-9; D gene unclear. Looked up from germline, CDR1 is SEHNR and CDR2 is FQNEAQ (reference sequence). The CDR3 sequence is 15 residues long. The ends were cut back, 4 bases at V and 3 bases at J, with 15 bases in the middle. The CDR3 DNA is TGTGCCAGCAGCTCGTTGACACGACAATACACTGAAGCTTTCTTT. Translated, it gives CASSSLTRQYTEAFF.

This clonotype was detected only a few times. The genes are TRBV20-1 and TRBJ2-3; 14 positions agree with TRBD2. CDR1 is DFQATT, CDR2 SNEGSKA, per germline (reference sequence). This CDR3 is built from 15 residues. For the CDR3, the DNA is TGCAGCGGGAGACTAGCGGGGGGGCCTGGGGATACGCAGTATTTT. Its protein product is CSGRLAGGPGDTQYF.

This clonotype was seen many times. The chain carries TRBV27 and TRBJ2-3, with D tentatively TRBD2 (5 bases). The V gene's germline CDR1 is MNHEY and CDR2 SMNVEV (reference sequence). The V gene lost 3 bases and the J gene lost 8 bases, with 12 bases spanning the gap. There are 13 residues in the CDR3. CDR3 DNA sequence: TGTGCCAGCAGTTTCGGACCCCGGGGTACGCAGTATTTT. This sequence encodes CASSFGPRGTQYF.

This clonotype was seen more than once but under ten times. The V and J genes are TRBV9 and TRBJ1-4; D perhaps matches TRBD1 (5 bases). Trimming stripped 2 bases from V and 8 bases from J, with 10 bases between. This CDR3 is 13 amino acids long. Germline lookup yields CDR1 SGDLS and CDR2 YYNGEE. CDR3 DNA sequence: TGTGCCAGCAGCGTGACAGTCTCCGAAAAACTGTTTTTT. The encoded protein is CASSVTVSEKLFF.

This clonotype was counted at least ten times. V and J are TRBV9 and TRBJ2-1; D not resolved. Germline V gene data show CDR1 as SGDLS and CDR2 as YYNGEE. The CDR3 covers 13 residues. V was pared by 5 bases and J by 9 bases, with 15 bases between. CDR3 in DNA: TGTGCCAGCAGTGCAAGCTTTTCCGGTGAGCAGTTCTTC. Translating it yields CASSASFSGEQFF. The full variable domain, with the rest looked up from reference TRBV9 and TRBJ2-1, is DSGVTQTPKHLITATGQRVTLRCSPRSGDLSVYWYQQSLDQGLQFLIQYYNGEERAKGNILERFSAQQFPDLHSELNLSSLELGDSALYFCASSASFSGEQFFGPGTRLTVL.

Here the CDR3 reads CASSMGTVNQPQHF. Written as DNA, the CDR3 is TGTGCCAGTAGTATGGGGACAGTAAATCAGCCCCAGCATTTT. The chain uses TRBV19 and TRBJ1-5; 7 bases align to TRBD1. This CDR3 is built from 14 residues. V lost 3 bases to trimming and J lost 4 bases; unmatched junction nucleotides: 3. Germline CDR1 is LNHDA and CDR2 is SQIVND (reference sequence). Using reference TRBV19 and TRBJ1-5 for the parts outside the CDR3, the full variable domain is DGGITQSPKYLFRKEGQNVTLSCEQNLNHDAMYWYRQDPGQGLRLIYYSQIVNDFQKGDIAEGYSVSREKKESFPLTVTSAQKNPTAFYLCASSMGTVNQPQHFGDGTRLSIL.

The chain is built from TRBV7-9 and TRBJ2-3; 8 bases align to TRBD1. Per germline, CDR1 SEHNR and CDR2 FQNEAQ (reference sequence). The CDR3 has 15 residues. V dropped 6 bases and J dropped 6; count of bases not matched to a gene: 11. CDR3 bases: TGTGCCAGCAGGGAAGGACAGGGCCTGCAGGATACGCAGTATTTT. It codes for CASREGQGLQDTQYF. Full variable domain (missing parts from reference TRBV7-9 and TRBJ2-3): DTGVSQNPRHKITKRGQNVTFRCDPISEHNRLYWYRQTLGQGPEFLTYFQNEAQLEKSRLLSDRFSAERPKGSFSTLEIQRTEQGDSAMYLCASREGQGLQDTQYFGPGTRLTVL.

This clonotype was seen many times. The gene calls are TRBV6-6 and TRBJ1-2; a possible D gene is TRBD1 (6 bases). The CDR3 sequence is 14 residues long. In germline, CDR1 is MNHNY, CDR2 SVGAGI (reference sequence). Trimming pared 3 bases from V and 8 bases from J, leaving 16 bases between. The CDR3 region is CASSYSQGSEGYTF. DNA for the CDR3: TGTGCCAGCAGTTATTCACAGGGTTCGGAAGGCTACACCTTC.

A few counts support this clonotype. V usage is TRBV11-2 and J usage is TRBJ2-7, with TRBD2 identical over 7 bases. The germline V gene has CDR1 SGHAT and CDR2 FQNNGV. J gave up 2 bases and V 1 base, and 5 bases lay outside the gene matches. The CDR3 sequence is 15 residues long. The CDR3 loop reads CASSLVPSGTYEQYF. The CDR3 nucleotides are TGTGCCAGCAGCTTAGTGCCTAGCGGAACCTACGAGCAGTACTTC.

The chain has TRBV7-6 and TRBJ2-1, with TRBD2 as a possible D gene (5 bases). The CDR3 runs 15 residues. V lost 2 bases and J lost 8, with 16 bases in between. Germline values: CDR1 SGHVS, CDR2 FNYEAQ. DNA of the CDR3: TGTGCCAGCAGCTTAAGCGGCGGCCCCCCCGATGAGCAGTTCTTC. This sequence encodes CASSLSGGPPDEQFF.

This chain connects TRBV10-3 to TRBJ1-3; a weak D match, TRBD1 (5 bases). Trimming took 8 bases from V and 0 from J, leaving 14 bases between them. Looked up from germline, CDR1 is ENHRY and CDR2 is SYGVKD. The CDR3 length is 15 residues. This CDR3 is CAISTTGPSGNTIYF. DNA of the CDR3: TGTGCCATCTCAACTACAGGACCCTCTGGAAACACCATATATTTT.